This T cell receptor (beta chain) was profiled in a study of blood T cell repertoires in COVID-19. Original data processing: Counts of nucleated cells, estimated from reference gene primer amplification, were obtained. Sequenced by immunoSEQ multiplex PCR; TCRdb stores in-frame clones only, minus some. Clone size and V and J calls were adopted from that table, with D and trimming inferred from the DNA. The data hold 65,000 to 85,000 clones, with roughly nine tenths observed a single time. Trimming cost V 4 bases and J 4 bases; bases outside gene matches: 2. The germline gives CDR1 LNHDA, CDR2 SQIVND (reference sequence). The CDR3 totals 14 residues.

This chain connects TRBV19 to TRBJ2-7, with 12 bases matching TRBD2. This TCR derives from a man in his fifties with active COVID-19. Sequenced sample: peripheral blood. The CDR3 here is CASSSGLAGYEQYF. CDR3 DNA: TGTGCCAGTAGTAGCGGACTAGCGGGGTACGAGCAGTACTTC.